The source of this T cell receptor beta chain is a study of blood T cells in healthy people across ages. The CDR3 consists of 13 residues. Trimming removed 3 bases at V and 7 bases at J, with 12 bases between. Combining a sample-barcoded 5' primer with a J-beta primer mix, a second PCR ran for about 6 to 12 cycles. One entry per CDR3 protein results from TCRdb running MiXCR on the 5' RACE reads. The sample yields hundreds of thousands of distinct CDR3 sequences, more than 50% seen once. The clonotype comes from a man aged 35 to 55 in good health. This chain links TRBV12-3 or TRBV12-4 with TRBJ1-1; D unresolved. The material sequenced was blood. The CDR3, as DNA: TGTGCCAGCAGTTTTGTTTCCGGAGGTGAAGCTTTCTTT. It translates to CASSFVSGGEAFF.